Following are 19 T cell receptor beta chains from one sample sequenced in a study of T cells in Graves' hyperthyroidism and ophthalmopathy. Amplification targeted TCR beta CDR3 regions from RNA transcripts. The HTBI primer set was used in a first-round RT-PCR of the TCR CDR3. TCRdb re-analysed the multiplex PCR reads in MiXCR, keeping a single row per CDR3 protein. The sample records hundreds of thousands of distinct CDR3 sequences, roughly 14% being singletons. Sequenced sample: blood. These receptors came from a woman in her forties or fifties with Graves' ophthalmopathy.

There are a few counts of this clonotype. This chain uses TRBV5-1 with TRBJ2-7; D gene unclear. The CDR3 contains 15 residues. Per the germline V gene, CDR1 is SGHRS and CDR2 is YFSETQ. The V gene lost 4 bases and the J gene lost 1 base, with 15 bases spanning the gap. The CDR3 reads CASSRPTIGSYEQYF. The CDR3 nucleotides read TGCGCCAGCAGCCGACCCACCATCGGTTCCTACGAGCAGTACTTC.

The chain employs TRBV7-2 and TRBJ2-7; unclear D gene. The V gene's germline CDR1 is SGHTA and CDR2 FQGNSA. The CDR3 spans 15 residues. V was trimmed by 2 bases and J by 3 bases, leaving 14 bases between them. This chain's CDR3 is CASSLSLPRYYEQYF. As DNA, the CDR3 is TGTGCCAGCAGCTTATCCCTACCGCGATACTACGAGCAGTACTTC.

Ten or more counts support this clonotype. This sequence joins TRBV12-3 or TRBV12-4 and TRBJ2-1, with D perhaps TRBD2 (6 bases). V gave up 4 bases and J gave up 0 bases, with 10 bases separating them. There are 15 residues in the CDR3. CDR3: CASSSQRVSYNEQFF. Written as DNA, the CDR3 is TGTGCCAGCAGTTCACAGCGGGTCTCCTACAATGAGCAGTTCTTC.

V and J are TRBV12-3 or TRBV12-4 and TRBJ2-7; TRBD1 agrees at 10 bases. Trimming removed 8 bases from V and 6 bases from J; junction bases left unmatched: 19. The length of the CDR3 is 17 residues. This chain's CDR3 is CASPIPTGGEGRGEQYF. The CDR3, as DNA: TGTGCCAGCCCCATTCCGACAGGGGGCGAGGGGCGGGGCGAGCAGTACTTC.

This clonotype came up a few times. This chain uses TRBV7-8 with TRBJ1-6; tentatively, D is TRBD1 (6 bases). Trimming shortened V by 5 bases and J by 6 bases, and 17 bases separated the two germline ends. The germline gives CDR1 SGHVS, CDR2 FQNEAQ. This CDR3 comprises 16 residues. The CDR3 DNA sequence: TGTGCCAGCAGCACCCCAGGAGGGGGGGGTAATTCACCCCTCCACTTT. It codes for CASSTPGGGGNSPLHF. The complete variable domain, with remaining parts taken from reference TRBV7-8 and TRBJ1-6, reads GAGVSQSPRYKVAKRGQDVALRCDPISGHVSLFWYQQALGQGPEFLTYFQNEAQLDKSGLPSDRFFAERPEGSVSTLKIQRTQQEDSAVYLCASSTPGGGGNSPLHFGNGTRLTVT.

This clonotype was recorded a few times. The chain carries TRBV3-1 and TRBJ2-1; 7 nucleotides align to TRBD1. V dropped 3 bases and J dropped 4; count of bases not matched to a gene: 6. Looked up from germline, CDR1 is LGHDT and CDR2 is YNNKEL (reference sequence). This CDR3 spans 15 amino acids. DNA of the CDR3: TGTGCCAGCAGCCACCCGGGACAGATTTACAATGAGCAGTTCTTC. It translates to CASSHPGQIYNEQFF.

This clonotype was seen more than once but under ten times. V is TRBV20-1 and J is TRBJ2-3; D tentatively fits TRBD1 or TRBD2 (6 bases each). CDR1 and CDR2 from the germline V gene are DFQATT and SNEGSKA (reference sequence). The CDR3 length is 17 residues. Trimming shortened V by 2 bases and J by 3 bases, and 21 bases separated the two germline ends. The CDR3, as DNA: TGCAGTGCTAGAAATGCGAGGAGGGGGTTATCGACAGATACGCAGTATTTT. Encoded protein: CSARNARRGLSTDTQYF.

This clonotype was observed at least ten times. The chain combines TRBV5-1 with TRBJ2-5; D ambiguous. The CDR3 is 14 residues long. Germline CDR1 SGHRS, CDR2 YFSETQ. V was clipped by 1 base and J by 3 bases, with 10 bases between them. Written as DNA, the CDR3 is TGCGCCAGCAGCTTGAACGTAGGAAAAGAGACCCAGTACTTC. Its translation: CASSLNVGKETQYF.

Ten or more counts support this clonotype. V gene TRBV7-3 combines with J gene TRBJ2-1, with D perhaps matching TRBD1 (5 bases). V shed 4 bases and J shed 5 bases, with 24 bases lying between them. Germline V gives CDR1 SGHTA, CDR2 FQGTGA. The CDR3 has 18 amino acids. DNA of the CDR3: TGTGCCAGCAGCTACCGCTCCTCTCGGCAGGGTACCCACAATGAGCAGTTCTTC. This translates into CASSYRSSRQGTHNEQFF.

This clonotype was seen more than once but under ten times. V and J are TRBV6-1 and TRBJ2-7, with 13 bases fitting TRBD2. The CDR3 sequence is 17 residues long. The germline V gene has CDR1 MNHNS and CDR2 SASEGT. V gave up 6 bases and J gave up 4 bases; unmatched junction bases: 12. The CDR3 is CASSGREKTSGRYEQYF. The CDR3 nucleotides read TGTGCCAGCAGCGGCAGAGAGAAGACTAGCGGGAGGTACGAGCAGTACTTC.

This clonotype has ten or more counts. The chain joins TRBV7-9 to TRBJ2-3, with a tentative D call TRBD2 (5 bases). Germline V gene data show CDR1 as SEHNR and CDR2 as FQNEAQ (reference sequence). The ends were cut back, 0 bases at V and 0 bases at J, with 10 bases in the middle. The CDR3 is 16 amino acids. CDR3 sequence: CASSLADSVSTDTQYF. CDR3 DNA: TGTGCCAGCAGCTTAGCGGATAGCGTTAGCACAGATACGCAGTATTTT.

This clonotype occurred many times. The V gene is TRBV7-3, the J gene TRBJ2-1, with 8 positions matching TRBD2. The CDR3 consists of 15 residues. In germline, CDR1 is SGHTA, CDR2 FQGTGA. V lost 4 bases and J lost 8; bases outside the gene matches: 10. Here the CDR3 reads CASSSSGTRDDEQFF. CDR3 sequence (DNA): TGTGCCAGCAGCTCCTCCGGGACTAGGGACGATGAGCAGTTCTTC. Complete variable domain (other parts from reference TRBV7-3 and TRBJ2-1): GAGVSQTPSNKVTEKGKYVELRCDPISGHTALYWYRQSLGQGPEFLIYFQGTGAADDSGLPNDRFFAVRPEGSVSTLKIQRTERGDSAVYLCASSSSGTRDDEQFFGPGTRLTVL.

This clonotype was recorded many times. The chain recombines TRBV27 with TRBJ2-7, with D possibly TRBD2 on 7 matching bases. Per the germline V gene, CDR1 is MNHEY and CDR2 is SMNVEV (reference sequence). The length of the CDR3 is 16 residues. Trimming cost V 8 bases and J 3 bases, with 23 bases left between them. Here the CDR3 reads CASRVLSGGTIYEQYF. The CDR3 nucleotides are TGTGCCAGCCGCGTACTTTCCGGGGGGACAATCTACGAGCAGTACTTC.

This clonotype was counted ten times or more. The rearrangement links TRBV11-2 to TRBJ2-1, with D possibly being TRBD1 (6 bases). CDR3 length: 13 residues. V shed 1 base and J shed 12 bases, with 13 bases lying between them. CDR1 and CDR2 from the germline V gene are SGHAT and FQNNGV. The CDR3 DNA sequence: TGTGCCAGCAGCTTAGGGCTACAGGGTGGGCAGTTCTTC. Encoded protein: CASSLGLQGGQFF.

This clonotype occurred a few times. The chain joins TRBV20-1 to TRBJ2-7; no reliable D call. The germline V and J ends were trimmed by 1 base and 5 bases, with 9 bases remaining between them. CDR3 length: 12 amino acids. The germline V gene encodes CDR1 DFQATT and CDR2 SNEGSKA (reference sequence). In DNA, the CDR3 is TGCAGTGCTAGAGCTTTAGGTCACGAGCAGTACTTC. Translating gives CSARALGHEQYF.

This chain uses TRBV11-2 with TRBJ1-1; the match to TRBD1 covers 9 bases. This CDR3 has 19 residues. The germline gives CDR1 SGHAT, CDR2 FQNNGV. Trimming at V came to 5 bases and at J to 3 bases, leaving 19 bases not matched to a gene. The CDR3 DNA reads as TGTGCCAGCAGCCAAGACACTGGGACAGGGACTGTTGGACACACTGAAGCTTTCTTT. Protein product: CASSQDTGTGTVGHTEAFF.

This clonotype was counted ten times or more. The V call is TRBV27, the J call TRBJ2-1; D could derive from TRBD1 or TRBD2 (5 bases each). The V gene's germline CDR1 is MNHEY and CDR2 SMNVEV (reference sequence). Trimming left V 8 bases short and J 5 bases short, with 16 bases between. CDR3 length equals 14 residues. CDR3 protein: CASGSSGRNNEQFF. In DNA, the CDR3 is TGTGCCAGCGGATCCTCGGGACGGAACAATGAGCAGTTCTTC.

This clonotype was detected only once. A read error may explain this, as a much larger clone is one base away. The gene calls are TRBV12-3 or TRBV12-4 and TRBJ1-2; D is unresolved. This CDR3 contains 12 residues. The CDR3 region is CDSSFWENGYTF. The CDR3 DNA sequence: TGTGACAGCAGTTTTTGGGAGAACGGCTACACCTTC.

The chain couples TRBV19 to TRBJ1-5, with D possibly TRBD1 on 5 matching bases. The V and J ends lost 1 base and 4 bases respectively, with 14 bases between them. The CDR3 is 16 residues long. Per the germline V gene, CDR1 is LNHDA and CDR2 is SQIVND (reference sequence). The CDR3 DNA reads as TGTGCCAGTAGTATAGTGGGGGTGGGTGGGAATCAGCCCCAGCATTTT. Translating it yields CASSIVGVGGNQPQHF.